This entry concerns a single T cell receptor beta chain. The antigen is undetermined. The entry originates in a study of cytomegalovirus exposure and HLA in healthy donors. Background on the study: Most donors, approximately 82% of approximately 400 genotyped, fell in the Caucasian-associated ancestry cluster. Overall study results and limits: An ancestry cluster, one associated with Asian ancestry, reportedly showed fewer N-insertions than the roughly 670-donor mean in a later analysis.

PCR was performed using 60 Vbeta and 13 Jbeta primers. Assay: immunoSEQ multiplex PCR; the TCRdb copy retains only in-frame clones and omits some. This sample carries over 150,000 clones, 80% of them seen once, and the ten largest clones take 6% to 7.5%. The CDR3 spans 16 residues. Trimming left V 5 bases short and J 2 bases short, with 21 bases between. The germline gives CDR1 SQVTM, CDR2 ANQGSEA. This TCR was sampled from a man aged 30 to 39 in good health and CMV-seropositive. The chain employs TRBV29-1 and TRBJ1-2, with TRBD1 as a possible D gene (5 bases). Sequences were obtained from PBMCs. CDR3 nucleotides: TGCAGCGTTTTGAAACCCCCAGGGTACACCAACTATGGCTACACCTTC. It encodes CSVLKPPGYTNYGYTF. Combining the CDR3 with reference TRBV29-1 and TRBJ1-2 gives the whole variable domain SAVISQKPSRDICQRGTSLTIQCQVDSQVTMMFWYRQQPGQSLTLIATANQGSEATYESGFVIDKFPISRPNLTFSTLTVSNMSPEDSSIYLCSVLKPPGYTNYGYTFGSGTRLTVV.